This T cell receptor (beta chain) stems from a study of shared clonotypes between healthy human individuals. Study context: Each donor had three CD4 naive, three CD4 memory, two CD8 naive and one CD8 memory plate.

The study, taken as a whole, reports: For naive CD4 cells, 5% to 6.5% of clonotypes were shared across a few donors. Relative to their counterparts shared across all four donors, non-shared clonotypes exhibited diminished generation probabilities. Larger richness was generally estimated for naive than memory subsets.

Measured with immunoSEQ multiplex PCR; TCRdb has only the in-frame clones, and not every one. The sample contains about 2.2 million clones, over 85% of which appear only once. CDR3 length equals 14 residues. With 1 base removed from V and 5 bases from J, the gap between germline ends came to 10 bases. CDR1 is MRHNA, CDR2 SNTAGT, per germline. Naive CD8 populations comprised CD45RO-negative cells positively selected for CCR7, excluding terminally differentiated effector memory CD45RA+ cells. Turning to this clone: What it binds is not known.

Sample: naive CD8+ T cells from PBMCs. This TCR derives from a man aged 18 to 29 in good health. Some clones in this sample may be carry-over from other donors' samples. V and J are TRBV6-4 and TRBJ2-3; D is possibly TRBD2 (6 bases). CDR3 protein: CASSDWRDEDTQYF. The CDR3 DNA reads TGTGCCAGCAGTGACTGGCGGGATGAAGATACGCAGTATTTT.